The 9 T cell receptor beta chains below all came from one sample that was sequenced in a study of T cell responses to AZD1222 COVID-19 vaccine. Profiled with immunoSEQ multiplex PCR; TCRdb holds only in-frame clones, not every one. This sample has over 110,000 clones, with roughly nine tenths found just once. Here the sequenced sample was peripheral blood, taken 28 days after the second AZD1222 dose. The receptors come from an adult who received the AZD1222 COVID-19 vaccine.

The chain links TRBV28 to TRBJ1-1; D is unresolved. Germline lookup yields CDR1 MDHEN and CDR2 SYDVKM. This CDR3 is 14 amino acids long. V was cut by 3 bases and J by 0 bases, with 8 bases left in between. The CDR3 DNA follows: TGTGCCAGCAGTTTTGCAGGAGTGAACACTGAAGCTTTCTTT. It yields the protein CASSFAGVNTEAFF.

The chain joins TRBV5-1 to TRBJ2-3, with D tentatively TRBD1 or TRBD2 (5 bases each). The CDR3 sequence is 16 residues long. CDR1 is SGHRS and CDR2 is YFSETQ in the germline V gene. V lost 4 bases and J 2 bases, leaving 17 bases between the germline ends. CDR3 in amino acids: CASSDAGTALTDTQYF. As DNA, the CDR3 is TGCGCCAGCAGCGACGCCGGGACCGCGCTCACAGATACGCAGTATTTT.

In the case of this clone: The sample has other DNA sequences that encode this CDR3 too. The genes are TRBV19 and TRBJ1-5; D possibly corresponds to TRBD1 (6 bases). Germline V gene data show CDR1 as LNHDA and CDR2 as SQIVND (reference sequence). V lost 4 bases and J lost 6, with 13 bases in between. This CDR3 spans 14 amino acids. The CDR3 bases are TGTGCCAGTAGTACTACAGGGACGAGTCAGCCCCAGCATTTT. Encoded protein: CASSTTGTSQPQHF. Supplemented by reference TRBV19 and TRBJ1-5, the full variable domain reads DGGITQSPKYLFRKEGQNVTLSCEQNLNHDAMYWYRQDPGQGLRLIYYSQIVNDFQKGDIAEGYSVSREKKESFPLTVTSAQKNPTAFYLCASSTTGTSQPQHFGDGTRLSIL.

The rearrangement links TRBV19 to TRBJ2-7, with D perhaps TRBD1 (6 bases). In germline, CDR1 is LNHDA, CDR2 SQIVND (reference sequence). Trimming stripped 5 bases from V and 2 bases from J, with 16 bases between. The CDR3 is 15 residues long. The CDR3 nucleotides read TGTGCCAGTAGTTCAGGACAGACCCTTCCCTACGAGCAGTACTTC. Amino acid sequence: CASSSGQTLPYEQYF.

CDR3 DNA: TGCGCCAGCAGCATACAAGGGACAGACTATGGCTACACCTTC. It translates to CASSIQGTDYGYTF. The J gene is TRBJ1-2, the V gene TRBV5-1; 7 bases are shared with TRBD1. J was trimmed by 3 bases and V by 4 bases; bases with no gene match: 6. The CDR3 runs 14 residues. Germline V gene data show CDR1 as SGHRS and CDR2 as YFSETQ.

The CDR3: CASSDGVSNQPQHF. CDR3 DNA sequence: TGTGCCAGCAGCGACGGGGTCAGCAATCAGCCCCAGCATTTT. The rearrangement uses TRBV6-2 or TRBV6-3 and TRBJ1-5, with no clear D. V was cut by 6 bases and J by 1 base, with 10 bases left in between. The CDR3 length is 14 residues. CDR1 is MNHEY and CDR2 is SVGEGT in the germline V gene.

The rearrangement uses TRBV30 and TRBJ1-1; D is uncertain. This CDR3 contains 11 residues. Trimming cost V 2 bases and J 7 bases, with 8 bases left between them. Germline loops: CDR1 GTSNPN, CDR2 SVGIG (reference sequence). The CDR3 sequence: CAWSKSLEAFF. The CDR3, as DNA: TGTGCCTGGAGTAAGTCCCTTGAAGCTTTCTTT.

This chain connects TRBV19 to TRBJ2-3; no firm D call. CDR1 and CDR2 from the germline V gene are LNHDA and SQIVND (reference sequence). The CDR3 consists of 14 residues. V was clipped by 6 bases and J by 1 base, with 11 bases between them. The CDR3 DNA reads as TGTGCCAGTAGCGGTAGTAGGGGCACAGATACGCAGTATTTT. It codes for CASSGSRGTDTQYF.

V usage is TRBV15 and J usage is TRBJ1-4, with D perhaps TRBD1 (5 bases). The CDR3 totals 13 residues. Germline assignment: CDR1 LNHNV and CDR2 YYDKDF (reference sequence). The V end was cut by 5 bases, the J end by 8 bases, with 12 bases between. The DNA of the CDR3 is TGTGCCACCAGCCGGGGGTCGAGGGAAAAACTGTTTTTT. It translates to CATSRGSREKLFF.